This record covers a single T cell receptor beta chain. What it binds is unknown. There was at least one pre-ART PBMC sample for each donor, plus at least two post-ART PBMC samples. The data were taken from a study of long-term antiretroviral therapy in people with HIV. Runs used v3.0 of the immunoSEQ assay and were done at survey level. Sequencing used immunoSEQ multiplex PCR; TCRdb keeps in-frame clones, though not all of them. The table lists about 25,000 clones, about 86% of them singletons. This CDR3 has 15 amino acids. Germline loops: CDR1 SGHTA, CDR2 FQGNSA. Trimming removed 5 bases at V and 1 base at J, with 13 bases between. Study conclusions and caveats: Every time point showed a repertoire led by clones expanded before ART.

The clonotype comes from a man aged 50-59 years with HIV. This chain joins TRBV7-2 and TRBJ2-3, with D possibly TRBD1 on 5 matching bases. Material: unsorted PBMCs, obtained 1.2 years after starting antiretroviral therapy. CDR3 amino acids: CASSVRVSGTDTQYF. CDR3 coding DNA: TGTGCCAGCAGCGTCAGGGTGAGTGGCACAGATACGCAGTATTTT.